This TCR beta chain originates from a study of long-term antiretroviral therapy in people with HIV. A v3.0 immunoSEQ assay was performed at survey level. Sequenced by immunoSEQ multiplex PCR; TCRdb stores in-frame clones only, minus some. The sample shows around 21,000 clones, around four fifths of them seen only once. Points on this clone: Its antigen is unidentified.

This CDR3 spans 15 amino acids. CDR1 is SGHTA, CDR2 FQGNSA, per germline. The trim removed 7 bases at V and 7 bases at J, leaving 8 bases unmatched. Findings and caveats of the study: Clones that had undergone expansion before ART dominated the repertoire at all time points. HIV repertoire CDR3 lengths ranged less widely than those of controls.

The receptor's source is a woman in her 50s with HIV. The material sequenced was unsorted PBMCs, taken 1.9 years after starting antiretroviral therapy. V gene TRBV7-2 combines with J gene TRBJ1-6; 9 bases fit TRBD1. In DNA form, the CDR3 reads TGTGCCAGCAACAAAGGACAGGGGTCGAATTCACCCCTCCACTTT. Its protein product is CASNKGQGSNSPLHF.